This TCR beta chain was sequenced during a study of blood T cell repertoires in COVID-19 (TCRdb year 2020). For the study in its entirety: Collaborator samples came from the United States, Italy and Spain and covered acute and convalescent phases of COVID-19. The material from the prospective study consisted of cDNA or gDNA derived from T cells, B-cell-depleted T cells, or PBMCs. Deeply sampled blood TCRbeta repertoires from subjects exposed to, actively infected with, or recovered from COVID-19 were included in the dataset. The repertoires were released in a freely available public database intended as a resource for research on the immune response to SARS-CoV-2. The samples were drawn from the first 160 participants of the ongoing ImmuneRACE study and from 950 to 1,500 subjects provided by 6 global collaborators. The sample metadata nearly always contained a de-identified subject ID, COVID-19 status, age in years and sex. HLA class I and class II types, where available, came from metadata supplied by the sample provider rather than from assay-based typing. Broad study findings and their caveats: The amount of clinical and demographic metadata varied by source and participant and was provided uncurated.

Notes on this clone: Its specific antigen is unknown. There are no base qualities to consult, and no much larger clone falls within one base.

CDR1 and CDR2 (LGHDT, YNNKEL) derive from the germline V gene (reference sequence). The CDR3 measures 14 amino acids from cysteine to phenylalanine. Solely the CDR3 DNA is kept, with 42 bases framed from the first base. V drops 3 bases and J drops 3 bases, leaving 10 bases in between. Whole blood was collected in K2EDTA tubes by collaborating institutions according to the institutions' own protocols. For TCRbeta analysis, collaborators shipped samples in one of three forms: frozen whole blood, isolated PBMCs, or DNA extracted from either of those sample types. TCRbeta CDR3 regions were amplified from genomic DNA by means of the immunoSEQ Assay, a bias-controlled multiplex PCR. Per the authors' processing: The number of nucleated cells in each sample was estimated from the amplification of reference gene primers within the assay. Sequence reads were collapsed and filtered to measure the absolute abundance of every unique TCRbeta CDR3 rearrangement. For each sample, productive Simpson clonality was calculated as the square root of Simpson's diversity index across productive rearrangements. TCRdb took this table from immuneACCESS and kept in-frame rearrangements with V and J called. Such tables lack part of the clones; where checked against another copy, unresolved V genes explain under half of the gap, and the rest is unexplained. V and J calls and clone size are as listed in that table; D and trimming were resolved from the DNA. Here the sample has 48,000 or so clones; more than 70% occur a single time. 5.5% to 7% of the sample belongs to the ten largest clones.

The sample comprised peripheral blood. The rearrangement joined TRBV3-1 (or the pseudogene TRBV3-2) to TRBJ2-3, with TRBD1 perhaps the D gene, on 6 matching bases. The TCR sequence derives from a woman aged 55-70 years with acute or convalescent COVID-19. The sequenced DNA: TGTGCCAGCAGCCAGAGGACAGTTACAGATACGCAGTATTTT. Translated, this gives CASSQRTVTDTQYF.